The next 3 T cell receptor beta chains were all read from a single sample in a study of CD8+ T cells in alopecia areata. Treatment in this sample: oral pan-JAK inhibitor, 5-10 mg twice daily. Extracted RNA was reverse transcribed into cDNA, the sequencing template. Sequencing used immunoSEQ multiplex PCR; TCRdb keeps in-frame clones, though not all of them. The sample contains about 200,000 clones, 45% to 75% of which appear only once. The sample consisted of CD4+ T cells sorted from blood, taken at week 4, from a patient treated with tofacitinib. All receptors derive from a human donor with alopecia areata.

CDR3 DNA: TGTGCCAGCAGCCAGACAGCGATCAATTCACCCCTCCACTTT. Protein sequence: CASSQTAINSPLHF. The rearrangement joins TRBV9 to TRBJ1-6; a weak D match, TRBD1 (5 bases). V gave up 4 bases and J gave up 7 bases, with 12 bases separating them. This CDR3 has 14 amino acids. Germline assignment: CDR1 SGDLS and CDR2 YYNGEE.

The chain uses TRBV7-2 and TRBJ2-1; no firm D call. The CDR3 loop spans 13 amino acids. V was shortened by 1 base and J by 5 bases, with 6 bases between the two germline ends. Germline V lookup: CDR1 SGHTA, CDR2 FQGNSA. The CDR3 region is CASSLGPDNEQFF. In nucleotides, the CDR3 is TGTGCCAGCAGCTTAGGGCCCGACAATGAGCAGTTCTTC.

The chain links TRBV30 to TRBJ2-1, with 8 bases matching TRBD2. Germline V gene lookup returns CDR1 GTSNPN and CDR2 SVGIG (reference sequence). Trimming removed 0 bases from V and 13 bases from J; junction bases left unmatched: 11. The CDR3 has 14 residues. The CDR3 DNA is TGTGCCTGGAGTGTAGTGGCGGGGGGCAGCGAACAGTTCTTC. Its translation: CAWSVVAGGSEQFF. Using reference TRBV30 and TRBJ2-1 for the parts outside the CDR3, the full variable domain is SQTIHQWPATLVQPVGSPLSLECTVEGTSNPNLYWYRQAAGRGLQLLFYSVGIGQISSEVPQNLSASRPQDRQFILSSKKLLLSDSGFYLCAWSVVAGGSEQFFGPGTRLTVL.